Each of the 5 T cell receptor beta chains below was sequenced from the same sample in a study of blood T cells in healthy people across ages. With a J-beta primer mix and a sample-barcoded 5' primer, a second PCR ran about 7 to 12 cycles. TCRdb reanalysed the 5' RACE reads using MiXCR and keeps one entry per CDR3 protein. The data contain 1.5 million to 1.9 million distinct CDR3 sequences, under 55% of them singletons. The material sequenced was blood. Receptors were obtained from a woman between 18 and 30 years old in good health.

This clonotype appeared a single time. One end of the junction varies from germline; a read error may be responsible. CDR3 residues: CASSTGQEIYGCTF. CDR3 coding DNA: TGTGCCAGCAGTACAGGACAAGAGATTTATGGCTGCACCTTC. J is TRBJ1-2 and V is TRBV6-5; D may be TRBD1 (5 bases). CDR3 length: 14 amino acids. The germline V gene encodes CDR1 MNHEY and CDR2 SVGAGI.

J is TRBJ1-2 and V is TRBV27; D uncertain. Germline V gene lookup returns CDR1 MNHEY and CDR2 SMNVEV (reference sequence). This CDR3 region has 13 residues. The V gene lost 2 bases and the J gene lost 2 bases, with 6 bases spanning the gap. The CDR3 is CASSLSWNYGYTF. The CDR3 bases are TGTGCCAGCAGTTTAAGCTGGAACTATGGCTACACCTTC.

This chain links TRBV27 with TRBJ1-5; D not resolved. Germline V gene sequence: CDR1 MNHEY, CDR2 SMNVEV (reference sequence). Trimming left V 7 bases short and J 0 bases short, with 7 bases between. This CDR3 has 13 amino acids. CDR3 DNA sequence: TGTGCCAGCAAAAGGGCTAGCAATCAGCCCCAGCATTTT. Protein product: CASKRASNQPQHF.

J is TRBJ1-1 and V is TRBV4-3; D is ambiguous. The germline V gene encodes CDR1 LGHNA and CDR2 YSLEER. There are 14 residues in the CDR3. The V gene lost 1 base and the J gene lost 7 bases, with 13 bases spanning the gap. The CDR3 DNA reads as TGCGCCAGCAGCCAAGTACTTTCCTTGGGTGAAGCTTTCTTT. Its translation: CASSQVLSLGEAFF.

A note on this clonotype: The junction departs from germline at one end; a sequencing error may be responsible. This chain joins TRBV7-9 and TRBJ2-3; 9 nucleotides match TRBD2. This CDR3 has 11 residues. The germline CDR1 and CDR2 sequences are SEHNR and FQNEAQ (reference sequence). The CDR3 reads CAISLAGAQYF. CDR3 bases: TGTGCCATCAGCTTAGCGGGGGCGCAGTATTTT.